This T cell receptor beta chain was sequenced during a study of identifying expanded T cells in peripheral blood. Findings and limits, study-wide: Over around two and four weeks, about 17 and 20 clones changed, versus around 1.2 between replicates. Roughly 2-week clone count variance significantly increased as total template count grew.

Healthy donors had no documented immune events, such as infections, while sampled. Germline CDR1 and CDR2: SQVTM and ANQGSEA. The length of the CDR3 is 12 residues. The V gene end was trimmed by 7 bases and the J gene end by 7 bases; junction bases not matched to a gene: 9. For this clone: What it recognizes is unknown.

Libraries were prepared by immunoSEQ multiplex PCR; TCRdb keeps only in-frame clonotypes and omits some of them. The top ten clones hold roughly 15% of a sample with fewer than 130,000 clones, roughly 89% of them seen once. The rearrangement joins TRBV29-1 to TRBJ1-2, with 7 bases identical to TRBD1. This sequence originates from a person aged 18 to 70 in good health. Specimen: blood. DNA of the CDR3: TGCAGCGAAACTTCAGGGGGAAGTGGCTACACCTTC. This encodes CSETSGGSGYTF.